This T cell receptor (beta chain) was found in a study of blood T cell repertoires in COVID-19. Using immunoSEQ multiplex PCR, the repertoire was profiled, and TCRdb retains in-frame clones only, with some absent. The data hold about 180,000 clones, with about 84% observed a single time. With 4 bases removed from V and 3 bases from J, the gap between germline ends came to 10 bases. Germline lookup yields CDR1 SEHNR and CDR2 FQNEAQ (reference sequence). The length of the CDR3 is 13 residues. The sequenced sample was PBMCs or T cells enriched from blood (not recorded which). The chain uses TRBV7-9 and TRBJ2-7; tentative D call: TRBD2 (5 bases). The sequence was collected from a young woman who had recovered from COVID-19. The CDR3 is CASSSGVLYEQYF. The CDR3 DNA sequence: TGTGCCAGCAGCTCCGGGGTACTCTACGAGCAGTACTTC.